This is a list of T cell receptor beta chains from one sample in a study of T cells after posttransplantation cyclophosphamide. Data came from immunoSEQ multiplex PCR; TCRdb stores just in-frame clones and leaves some out. The sample gives fewer than 20,000 clones, 92% of which show up once; 0.5% to 0.55% is in the top ten. The sample here was CD4+ T cells sorted from blood, taken after allogeneic stem cell transplant with posttransplant cyclophosphamide. These receptors came from a male patient aged 55 to 70 who received an allogeneic stem cell transplant from a related donor and was CMV-positive. Part of the T cells may come from the graft donor. Both conserved end residues are part of each CDR3.

>TRBV18|TRBJ1-4
CASSRPGHPREKLFF
>TRBV6-6|TRBJ2-1
CASTDGAENEQFF
>TRBV19|TRBJ2-1
CASSIFPGGVNEQFF
>TRBV7-2|TRBJ2-3
CASSLASGVKDTQYF
>TRBV9|TRBJ2-7
CASSATSDSHEQYF
>TRBV28|TRBJ1-3
CASKMTAGNTIYF
>TRBV28|TRBJ1-2
CASSVPQGNYGYTF
>TRBV21-1|TRBJ2-7
CASRSLSGTGSYEQYF
>TRBV6-5|TRBJ2-1
CASSGTSGVYNEQFF
>TRBV27|TRBJ1-2
CASSLFISQGFLGGYTF
>TRBV7-6|TRBJ2-5
CASSYTDNRQETQYF
>TRBV7-2|TRBJ2-7
CASSLLIPSGDYYKQYF
>TRBV7-2|TRBJ2-7
CATATGTYEQYF
>TRBV6-5|TRBJ1-1
CASRDFTEAFF
>TRBV27|TRBJ1-4
CASSLAFRNEKLFF
>TRBV4-3|TRBJ2-1
CASSQEPGLGRDEQFF
>TRBV21-1|TRBJ1-6
CASSNKSRDYNSPLHF
>TRBV7-2|TRBJ2-5
CASSLVAGEGQYF
>TRBV19|TRBJ1-5
CASSTLRADSLYQPQHF
>TRBV4-3|TRBJ1-1
CASSSGGQGSAFF
>TRBV10-1|TRBJ1-1
CASSESIRAMTTEAFF
>TRBV2|TRBJ1-6
CASSQTAGQYNSPLHF
>TRBV5-6|TRBJ2-1
CASSLTSGGANEQFF
>TRBV5-4|TRBJ1-4
CASRGTDNEKLFF
>TRBV7-2|TRBJ1-6
CASSGNSQGNSPLHF
>TRBV19|TRBJ1-3
CASRQASSGNTIYF
>TRBV30|TRBJ2-7
CAGGRQDSRKYF
>TRBV7-2|TRBJ2-7
CASSRGQGAYEQYF
>TRBV11-1|TRBJ2-5
CASSYRETQYF
>TRBV7-9|TRBJ2-7
CASSPPVFGEFYEQYF
>TRBV21-1|TRBJ1-4
CASNKDLSGREKLFF
>TRBV28|TRBJ1-3
CASNSLGVGNTIYF
>TRBV12-1|TRBJ2-1
CASSFVRGRSSYNEQFF
>TRBV5-4|TRBJ1-2
CASSLGGGYTF
>TRBV6-6|TRBJ1-2
CATIDPPRGDYGYTF